One and the same sample provided the 17 T cell receptor beta chains below, sequenced in a study of T cell responses to AZD1222 COVID-19 vaccine. Sequenced by immunoSEQ multiplex PCR; TCRdb stores in-frame clones only, minus some. The sample has 150,000 to 200,000 clones, 90% to 95% seen once. Sequenced material: peripheral blood, taken on day 0 of AZD1222 vaccination. These receptor sequences come from an adult in good health.

As DNA, the CDR3 is TGTGCCAGTAGTACCTCTGGGACAGATGAGCAGTTCTTC. It translates to CASSTSGTDEQFF. This chain connects TRBV19 to TRBJ2-1, with 7 bases that match TRBD1. Germline V gene sequence: CDR1 LNHDA, CDR2 SQIVND (reference sequence). The CDR3 consists of 13 residues. J gave up 8 bases and V 4 bases, and 5 bases lay outside the gene matches.

The J gene is TRBJ1-1, the V gene TRBV5-1; 7 bases line up with TRBD1. CDR3 size: 15 residues. Germline V lookup: CDR1 SGHRS, CDR2 YFSETQ. The trim removed 4 bases at V and 0 bases at J, leaving 6 bases unmatched. CDR3 in amino acids: CASSPPRGVNTEAFF. The CDR3 DNA sequence: TGCGCCAGCAGCCCACCCAGGGGGGTGAACACTGAAGCTTTCTTT.

With regard to this clone: The same CDR3 arises from other DNA sequences in this sample as well. The chain links TRBV19 to TRBJ2-7; TRBD1 aligns across 8 bases. Trimming took 5 bases from V and 0 from J; bases not matched to a gene: 3. CDR3 length: 14 residues. Germline values: CDR1 LNHDA, CDR2 SQIVND (reference sequence). For the CDR3, the DNA is TGTGCCAGTAGTTCTACAGGGGGCTCCTACGAGCAGTACTTC. As protein: CASSSTGGSYEQYF. The full variable domain, its missing parts supplied by reference TRBV19 and TRBJ2-7, is DGGITQSPKYLFRKEGQNVTLSCEQNLNHDAMYWYRQDPGQGLRLIYYSQIVNDFQKGDIAEGYSVSREKKESFPLTVTSAQKNPTAFYLCASSSTGGSYEQYFGPGTRLTVT.

This clone was seen just once. This chain connects TRBV30 to TRBJ1-1; no reliable D call. Trimming removed 8 bases from V and 11 bases from J, with 18 bases in between. Germline CDR1 GTSNPN, CDR2 SVGIG (reference sequence). The CDR3 length is 11 residues. The CDR3 protein is CAGGAKTGAFF. Written as DNA, the CDR3 is TGTGCCGGTGGAGCAAAGACTGGGGCTTTCTTT.

This chain connects TRBV2 to TRBJ1-2, with D maybe TRBD1 (6 bases). V dropped 6 bases and J dropped 7 bases, with 12 bases sitting between them. The germline gives CDR1 SNHLY, CDR2 FYNNEI. The CDR3 totals 12 residues. The CDR3 nucleotides read TGTGCCAGCAGGCCCCAGGGGTCTGGCTACACCTTC. Translating it yields CASRPQGSGYTF.

Only one count was recorded for this clone. At one end the junction does not follow the germline gene, possibly because of a read error. The chain uses TRBV18 and TRBJ2-1; tentative D call: TRBD1 (6 bases). This CDR3 is 11 amino acids long. The germline gives CDR1 KGHSH, CDR2 LQKENI. The CDR3 reads CASAPGTEQFF. The CDR3 DNA sequence: TGTGCCAGCGCACCCGGGACAGAGCAGTTCTTC.

This clone came up once. This chain uses TRBV6-5 with TRBJ1-6, with D possibly matching TRBD1 (6 bases). There are 13 residues in the CDR3. In germline, CDR1 is MNHEY, CDR2 SVGAGI. Trimming took off 5 bases at V and 9 bases at J, with 11 bases between the two ends. The CDR3 region has the DNA TGTGCCAGCAGTCTACAGGGTATTTCACCCCTCCACTTT. This encodes CASSLQGISPLHF.

J is TRBJ2-1 and V is TRBV20-1, with D unclear. Trimming removed 6 bases at V and 5 bases at J, with 8 bases between. This CDR3 contains 11 residues. The germline V gene encodes CDR1 DFQATT and CDR2 SNEGSKA (reference sequence). CDR3 region: CSARTHNEQFF. CDR3 coding DNA: TGCAGTGCGAGAACACACAATGAGCAGTTCTTC.

The chain couples TRBV5-1 to TRBJ1-4; D perhaps matches TRBD1 (5 bases). CDR3 size: 16 residues. Germline CDR1 reads SGHRS; CDR2 reads YFSETQ. V lost 2 bases to trimming and J lost 0 bases, with 11 bases between them. The CDR3 region is CASSFFGGSTNEKLFF. The CDR3 bases are TGCGCCAGCAGCTTCTTCGGGGGGTCAACTAATGAAAAACTGTTTTTT.

Details on this clone: One end of the junction fails to match germline, which may point to a read error. The chain employs TRBV5-1 and TRBJ2-5; 9 positions match TRBD2. CDR1 is SGHRS and CDR2 is YFSETQ in the germline V gene. The CDR3 sequence is 14 residues long. CDR3 sequence: CTSSGGRAGETQYF. Written as DNA, the CDR3 is TGCACCAGCAGCGGCGGGAGGGCCGGGGAGACCCAGTACTTC.

This chain links TRBV29-1 with TRBJ1-2; 7 positions agree with TRBD1. After removal of 6 bases from V and 2 bases from J, the junction contained 6 bases not matched to a gene. The CDR3 extends over 13 amino acids. CDR1 is SQVTM and CDR2 is ANQGSEA in the germline V gene. CDR3 DNA: TGCAGCGTCCCCGGACAGGAAAACTATGGCTACACCTTC. This gives the protein CSVPGQENYGYTF.

The chain combines TRBV20-1 with TRBJ1-4, with TRBD1 as a possible D gene (6 bases). The CDR3 contains 13 residues. Germline V CDR1 and CDR2: DFQATT, SNEGSKA (reference sequence). Between the trimmed V and J ends, which lost 4 bases and 8 bases, there was a span of 14 bases. CDR3 in amino acids: CSATDRLGEKLFF. Here the CDR3 DNA reads TGCAGTGCTACTGACAGGTTGGGCGAAAAACTGTTTTTT.

The table lists this clone with a few counts. V and J are TRBV27 and TRBJ1-2, with 11 bases aligning to TRBD1. The V segment lost 6 bases and the J segment 4 bases; nucleotides outside the gene matches: 4. The CDR3 has 14 residues. Germline loops: CDR1 MNHEY, CDR2 SMNVEV (reference sequence). CDR3 coding DNA: TGTGCCAGCAGCTATGGGACAGGGGGCTATGGCTACACCTTC. Its translation is CASSYGTGGYGYTF.

The genes are TRBV14 and TRBJ1-1, with D unclear. Germline CDR1 reads SGHDN; CDR2 reads FVKESK. This CDR3 has 13 residues. With 4 bases removed from V and 2 bases from J, the gap between germline ends came to 8 bases. The CDR3 protein is CASSLFRNTEAFF. As DNA, the CDR3 is TGTGCCAGCAGCCTGTTCCGAAACACTGAAGCTTTCTTT.

The chain has TRBV7-6 and TRBJ2-7, with D possibly being TRBD2 (6 bases). Germline lookup yields CDR1 SGHVS and CDR2 FNYEAQ. Trimming stripped 4 bases from V and 5 bases from J, with 18 bases between. The CDR3 spans 15 residues. The CDR3 protein is CASSSVGRSSHEQYF. CDR3 bases: TGTGCCAGCAGCTCCGTTGGGAGGAGTTCCCACGAGCAGTACTTC.

The chain employs TRBV4-1 and TRBJ1-2, with TRBD1 as a possible D gene (5 bases). Looked up from germline, CDR1 is MGHRA and CDR2 is YSYEKL. The CDR3 covers 14 residues. V lost 7 bases and J 4 bases, leaving 16 bases between the germline ends. CDR3 DNA: TGCGCCAGCACCGACAGCGCCGGCCGCTATGGCTACACCTTC. Translating it yields CASTDSAGRYGYTF.

The rearrangement links TRBV2 to TRBJ1-5; D is ambiguous. The CDR3 is 15 residues long. Trimming left V 5 bases short and J 2 bases short, with 13 bases between. Germline assignment: CDR1 SNHLY and CDR2 FYNNEI. CDR3 DNA: TGTGCCAGCAGTCCCCTTTTCATGGGCAATCAGCCCCAGCATTTT. Amino acid sequence: CASSPLFMGNQPQHF. The whole variable domain, filled in from reference TRBV2 and TRBJ1-5, reads EPEVTQTPSHQVTQMGQEVILRCVPISNHLYFYWYRQILGQKVEFLVSFYNNEISEKSEIFDDQFSVERPDGSNFTLKIRSTKLEDSAMYFCASSPLFMGNQPQHFGDGTRLSIL.